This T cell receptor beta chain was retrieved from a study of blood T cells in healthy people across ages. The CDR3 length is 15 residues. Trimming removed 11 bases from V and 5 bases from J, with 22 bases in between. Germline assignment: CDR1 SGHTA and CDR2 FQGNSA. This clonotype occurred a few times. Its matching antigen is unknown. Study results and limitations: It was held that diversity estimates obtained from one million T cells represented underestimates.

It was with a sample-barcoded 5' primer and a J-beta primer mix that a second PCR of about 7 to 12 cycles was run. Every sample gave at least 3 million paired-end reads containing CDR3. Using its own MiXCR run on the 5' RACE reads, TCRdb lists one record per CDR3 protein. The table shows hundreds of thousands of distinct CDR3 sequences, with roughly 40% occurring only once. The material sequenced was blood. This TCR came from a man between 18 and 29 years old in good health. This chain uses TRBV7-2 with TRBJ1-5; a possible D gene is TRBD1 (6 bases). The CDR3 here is CASTRGPVGYQPQHF. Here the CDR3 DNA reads TGTGCCTCGACCCGGGGGCCCGTAGGTTATCAGCCCCAGCATTTT.